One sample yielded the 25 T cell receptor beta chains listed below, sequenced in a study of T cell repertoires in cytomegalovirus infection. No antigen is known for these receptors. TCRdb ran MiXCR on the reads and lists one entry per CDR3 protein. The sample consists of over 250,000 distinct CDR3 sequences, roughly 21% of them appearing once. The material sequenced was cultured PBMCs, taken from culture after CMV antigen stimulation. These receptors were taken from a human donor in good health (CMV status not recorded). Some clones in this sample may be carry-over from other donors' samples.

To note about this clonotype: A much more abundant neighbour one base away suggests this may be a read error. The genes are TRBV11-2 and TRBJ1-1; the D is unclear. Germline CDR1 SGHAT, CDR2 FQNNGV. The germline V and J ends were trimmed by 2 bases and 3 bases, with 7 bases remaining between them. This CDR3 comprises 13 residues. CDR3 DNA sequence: TGTGCCAGCAGCTTAAGGACGTACACTGAAGCTTTCTTT. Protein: CASSLRTYTEAFF.

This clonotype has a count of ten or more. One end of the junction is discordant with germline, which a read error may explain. CDR3 in DNA: TGTGCCAGCAGCCAAGAGGATACGCAGTATTTT. Translation gives CASSQEDTQYF. The V gene is TRBV4-1, the J gene TRBJ2-3, with D uncertain. The length of the CDR3 is 11 residues. Germline assignment: CDR1 MGHRA and CDR2 YSYEKL.

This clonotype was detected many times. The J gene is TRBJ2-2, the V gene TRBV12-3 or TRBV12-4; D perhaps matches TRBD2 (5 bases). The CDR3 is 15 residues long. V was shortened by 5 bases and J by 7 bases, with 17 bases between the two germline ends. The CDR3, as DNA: TGTGCCAGCAGTCCCCAGGTAGCGATCTTCGGGGAGCTGTTTTTT. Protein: CASSPQVAIFGELFF.

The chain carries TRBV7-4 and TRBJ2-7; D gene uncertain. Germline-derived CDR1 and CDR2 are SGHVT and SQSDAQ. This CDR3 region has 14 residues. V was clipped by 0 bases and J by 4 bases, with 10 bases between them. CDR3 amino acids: CASSLAKQSYEQYF. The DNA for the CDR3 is TGTGCCAGCAGCTTAGCGAAACAGTCTTACGAGCAGTACTTC.

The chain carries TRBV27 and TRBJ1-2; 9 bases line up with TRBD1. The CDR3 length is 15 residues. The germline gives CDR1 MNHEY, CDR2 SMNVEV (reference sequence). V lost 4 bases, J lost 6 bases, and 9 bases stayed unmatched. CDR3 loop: CASSSPTGGVNGYTF. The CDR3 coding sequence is TGTGCCAGCAGTTCTCCAACAGGGGGCGTTAATGGCTACACCTTC.

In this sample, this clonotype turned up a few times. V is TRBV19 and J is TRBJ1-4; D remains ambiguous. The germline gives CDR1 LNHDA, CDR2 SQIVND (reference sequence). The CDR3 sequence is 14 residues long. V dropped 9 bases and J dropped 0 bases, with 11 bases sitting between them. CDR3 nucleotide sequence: TGTGCCAGCGAGGACGGAGCAACTAATGAAAAACTGTTTTTT. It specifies CASEDGATNEKLFF.

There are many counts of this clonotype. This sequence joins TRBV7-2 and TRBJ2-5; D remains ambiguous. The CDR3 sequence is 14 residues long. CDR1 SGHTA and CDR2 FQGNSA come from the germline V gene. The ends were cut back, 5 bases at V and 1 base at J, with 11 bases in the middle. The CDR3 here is CASSTSWGQETQYF. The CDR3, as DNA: TGTGCCAGCAGCACGTCGTGGGGCCAAGAGACCCAGTACTTC.

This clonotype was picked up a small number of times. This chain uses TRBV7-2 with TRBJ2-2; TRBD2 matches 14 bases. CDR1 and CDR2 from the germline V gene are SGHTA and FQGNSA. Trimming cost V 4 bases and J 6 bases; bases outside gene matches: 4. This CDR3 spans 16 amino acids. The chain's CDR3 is CASSSGTSGSAGELFF. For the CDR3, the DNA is TGTGCCAGCAGCTCTGGGACTAGCGGGAGTGCCGGGGAGCTGTTTTTT.

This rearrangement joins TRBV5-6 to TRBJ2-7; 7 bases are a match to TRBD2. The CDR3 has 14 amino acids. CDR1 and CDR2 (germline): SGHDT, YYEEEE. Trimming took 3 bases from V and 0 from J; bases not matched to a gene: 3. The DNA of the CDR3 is TGTGCCAGCAGCTCGGGACTATCCTCCTACGAGCAGTACTTC. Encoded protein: CASSSGLSSYEQYF.

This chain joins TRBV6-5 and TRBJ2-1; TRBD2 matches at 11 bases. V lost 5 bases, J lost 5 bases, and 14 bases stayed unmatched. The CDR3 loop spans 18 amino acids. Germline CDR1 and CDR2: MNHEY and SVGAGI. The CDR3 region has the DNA TGTGCCAGCAGTCCGGTCAAAACTAGCGGGAGTCCCCACAATGAGCAGTTCTTC. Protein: CASSPVKTSGSPHNEQFF.

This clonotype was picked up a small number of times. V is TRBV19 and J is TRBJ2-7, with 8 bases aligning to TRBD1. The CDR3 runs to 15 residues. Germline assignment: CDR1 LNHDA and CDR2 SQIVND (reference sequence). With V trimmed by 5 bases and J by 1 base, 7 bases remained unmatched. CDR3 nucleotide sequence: TGTGCCAGTAGTGTGACAGGGGCTAATTCCTACGAGCAGTACTTC. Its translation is CASSVTGANSYEQYF.

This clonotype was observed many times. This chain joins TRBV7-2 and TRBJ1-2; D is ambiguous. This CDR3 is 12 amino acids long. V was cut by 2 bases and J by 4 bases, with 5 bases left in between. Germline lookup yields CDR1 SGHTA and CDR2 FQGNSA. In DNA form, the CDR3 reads TGTGCCAGCAGCTTAAGTAGCTATGGCTACACCTTC. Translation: CASSLSSYGYTF.

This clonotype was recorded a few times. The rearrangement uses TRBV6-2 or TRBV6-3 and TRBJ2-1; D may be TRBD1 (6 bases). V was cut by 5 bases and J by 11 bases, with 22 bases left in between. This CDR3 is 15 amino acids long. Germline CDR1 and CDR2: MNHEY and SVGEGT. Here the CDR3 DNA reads TGTGCCAGCAGTACAGCCCACACGCCAGGGGATAAGCAGTTCTTC. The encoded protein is CASSTAHTPGDKQFF.

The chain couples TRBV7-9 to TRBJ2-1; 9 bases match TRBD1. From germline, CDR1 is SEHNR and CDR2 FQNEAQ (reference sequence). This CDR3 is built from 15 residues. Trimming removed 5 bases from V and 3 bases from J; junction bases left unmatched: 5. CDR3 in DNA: TGTGCCAGCAGCGCTAGACAGGGGGGCTACAATGAGCAGTTCTTC. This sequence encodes CASSARQGGYNEQFF.

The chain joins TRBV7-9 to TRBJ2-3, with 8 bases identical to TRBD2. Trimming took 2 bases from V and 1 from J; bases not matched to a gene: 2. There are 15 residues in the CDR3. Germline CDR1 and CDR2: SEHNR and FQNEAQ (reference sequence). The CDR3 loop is CASSLQLAGTDTQYF. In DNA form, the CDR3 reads TGTGCCAGCAGCTTACAACTAGCGGGCACAGATACGCAGTATTTT.

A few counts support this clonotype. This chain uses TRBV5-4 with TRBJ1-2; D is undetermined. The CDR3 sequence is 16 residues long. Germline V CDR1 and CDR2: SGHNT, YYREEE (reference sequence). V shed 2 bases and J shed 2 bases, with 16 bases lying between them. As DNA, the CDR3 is TGTGCCAGCAGCTTAGACCAATTAACCCTAAACTATGGCTACACCTTC. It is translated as CASSLDQLTLNYGYTF.

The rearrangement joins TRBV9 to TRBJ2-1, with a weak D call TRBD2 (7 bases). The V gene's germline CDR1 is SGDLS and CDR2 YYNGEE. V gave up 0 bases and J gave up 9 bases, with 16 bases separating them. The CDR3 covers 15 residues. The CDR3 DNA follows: TGTGCCAGCAGCGTAGCTGAAGGGGGGGGGAGTGAGCAGTTCTTC. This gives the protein CASSVAEGGGSEQFF.

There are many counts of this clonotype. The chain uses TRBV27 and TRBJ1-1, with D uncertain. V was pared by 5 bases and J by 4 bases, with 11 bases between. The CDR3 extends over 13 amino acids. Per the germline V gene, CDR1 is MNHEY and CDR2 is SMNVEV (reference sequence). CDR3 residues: CASSGVATTEAFF. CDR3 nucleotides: TGTGCCAGCAGTGGGGTGGCAACCACTGAAGCTTTCTTT.

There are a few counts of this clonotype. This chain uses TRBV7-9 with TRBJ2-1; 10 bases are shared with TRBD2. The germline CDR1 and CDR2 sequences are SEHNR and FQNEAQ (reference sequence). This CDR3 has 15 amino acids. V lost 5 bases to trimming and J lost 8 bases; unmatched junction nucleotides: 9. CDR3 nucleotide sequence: TGTGCCAGCAGCCAGGGCCGAGCGGGAGGGGATGAGCAGTTCTTC. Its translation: CASSQGRAGGDEQFF.

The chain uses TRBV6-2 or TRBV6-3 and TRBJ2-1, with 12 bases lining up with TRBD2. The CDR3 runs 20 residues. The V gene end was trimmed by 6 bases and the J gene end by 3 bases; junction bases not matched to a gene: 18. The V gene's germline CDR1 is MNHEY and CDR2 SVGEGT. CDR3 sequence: CASRGLTSGRKENVYNEQFF. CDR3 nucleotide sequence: TGTGCCAGCAGGGGCCTGACTAGCGGGAGAAAAGAGAACGTCTACAATGAGCAGTTCTTC.

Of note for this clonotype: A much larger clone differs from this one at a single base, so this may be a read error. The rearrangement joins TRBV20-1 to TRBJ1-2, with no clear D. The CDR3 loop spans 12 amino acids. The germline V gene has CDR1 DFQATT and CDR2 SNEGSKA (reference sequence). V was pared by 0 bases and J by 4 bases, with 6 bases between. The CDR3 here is CSARDSSYGYTF. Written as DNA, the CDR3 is TGCAGTGCTAGAGACAGCAGCTATGGCTACACCTTC.

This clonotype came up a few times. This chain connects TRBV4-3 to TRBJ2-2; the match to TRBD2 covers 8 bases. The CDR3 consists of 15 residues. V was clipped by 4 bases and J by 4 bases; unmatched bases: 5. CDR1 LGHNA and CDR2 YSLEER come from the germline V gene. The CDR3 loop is CASSLSGSLTGELFF. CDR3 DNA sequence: TGCGCCAGCAGCCTCAGCGGGAGCCTCACCGGGGAGCTGTTTTTT.

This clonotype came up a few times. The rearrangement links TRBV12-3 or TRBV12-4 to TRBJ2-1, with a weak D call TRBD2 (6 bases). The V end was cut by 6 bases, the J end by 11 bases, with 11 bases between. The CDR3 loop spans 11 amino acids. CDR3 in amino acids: CASRFGGKQFF. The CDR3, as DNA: TGTGCCAGCAGGTTCGGGGGTAAGCAGTTCTTC.

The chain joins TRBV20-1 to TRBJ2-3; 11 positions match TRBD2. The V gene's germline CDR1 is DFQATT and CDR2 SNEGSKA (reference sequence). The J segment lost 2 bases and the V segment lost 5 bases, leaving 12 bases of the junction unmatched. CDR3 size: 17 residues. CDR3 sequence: CSARLHSGGVYTDTQYF. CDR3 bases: TGCAGTGCTCGCTTGCATAGCGGGGGGGTTTACACAGATACGCAGTATTTT.

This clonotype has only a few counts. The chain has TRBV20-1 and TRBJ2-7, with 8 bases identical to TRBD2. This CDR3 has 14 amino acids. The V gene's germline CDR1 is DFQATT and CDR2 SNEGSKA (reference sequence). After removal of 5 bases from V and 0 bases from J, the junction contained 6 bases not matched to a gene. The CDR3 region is CSAQPTSDSYEQYF. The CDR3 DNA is TGCAGTGCTCAGCCGACTAGCGACTCCTACGAGCAGTACTTC.